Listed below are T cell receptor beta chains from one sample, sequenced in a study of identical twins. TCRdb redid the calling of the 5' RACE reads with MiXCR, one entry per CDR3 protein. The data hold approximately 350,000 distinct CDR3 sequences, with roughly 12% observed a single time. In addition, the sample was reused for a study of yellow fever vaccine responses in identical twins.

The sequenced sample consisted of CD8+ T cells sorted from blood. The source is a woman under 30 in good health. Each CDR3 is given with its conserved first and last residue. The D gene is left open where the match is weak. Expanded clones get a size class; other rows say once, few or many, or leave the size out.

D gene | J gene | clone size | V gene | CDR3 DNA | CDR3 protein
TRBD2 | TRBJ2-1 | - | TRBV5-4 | TGTGCCAGCAGCTTGGTTCCCGGGACTAGCGGACACATCTACAATGAGCAGTTCTTC | CASSLVPGTSGHIYNEQFF
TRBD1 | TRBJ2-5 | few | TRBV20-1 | TGCAGTGCTAGAGATCGAAAAAGGTTGTGGACAGGGGCCGGGGAGACCCAGTACTTC | CSARDRKRLWTGAGETQYF
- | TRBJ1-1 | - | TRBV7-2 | TGTGCCAGCAGCTTATCGGGTTTTTCGAACACTGAAGCTTTCTTT | CASSLSGFSNTEAFF
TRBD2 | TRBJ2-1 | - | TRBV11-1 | TGTGCCAGCAGCTTAGAACGCGGGGGGGGCTACAATGAGCAGTTCTTC | CASSLERGGGYNEQFF
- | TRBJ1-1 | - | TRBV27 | TGTGCCAGCAGAGAGTACAGGATCACTGAAGCTTTCTTT | CASREYRITEAFF
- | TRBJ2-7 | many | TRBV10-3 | TGTGCCATCAGTGAGGATGGAGGGGAAAGCTACGAGCAGTACTTC | CAISEDGGESYEQYF
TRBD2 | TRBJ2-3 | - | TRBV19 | TGTGCCAGTAGTACGGCGGGAGGGCTAACGGATACGCAGTATTTT | CASSTAGGLTDTQYF
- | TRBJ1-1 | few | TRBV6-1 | TGTGCCAGCAAGGGACAAAAACATTCGATGACTGAAGCTTTCTTT | CASKGQKHSMTEAFF
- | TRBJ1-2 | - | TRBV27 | TGTGCCAGCAGTTGGGGTCGGGACTATGGCTACACCTTC | CASSWGRDYGYTF
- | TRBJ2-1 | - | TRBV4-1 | TGCGCCAGCAGCCAAGATGGGCCAGGCGATGAGCAGTTCTTC | CASSQDGPGDEQFF
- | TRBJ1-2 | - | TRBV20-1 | TGCAGTGCTAGCCAAGGAAGCTATGGCTACACCTTC | CSASQGSYGYTF
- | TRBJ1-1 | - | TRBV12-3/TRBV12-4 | TGTGCCAGCAGTTTGGGCATGGGGGCCCTAAACACTGAAGCTTTCTTT | CASSLGMGALNTEAFF
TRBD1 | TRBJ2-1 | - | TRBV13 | TGTGCCAGCAGCTTGACAGGGGCCGATGAGCAGTTCTTC | CASSLTGADEQFF
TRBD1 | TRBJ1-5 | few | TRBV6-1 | TGTGCCAGCAGTGAAGACAGGGGGCCTTGGGGCAATCAGCCCCAGCATTTT | CASSEDRGPWGNQPQHF
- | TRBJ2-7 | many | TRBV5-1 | TGCGCCAGCAGGCAGCGTGGCAACTACGAGCAGTACTTC | CASRQRGNYEQYF
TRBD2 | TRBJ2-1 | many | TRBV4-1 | TGCGCCAGCAGCCACCAAGGACGGGCCGCGGGGGATGAGCAGTTCTTC | CASSHQGRAAGDEQFF
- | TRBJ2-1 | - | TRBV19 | TGTGCCAGTACCCTTGGGGTTAGCCCTTACAATGAGCAGTTCTTC | CASTLGVSPYNEQFF
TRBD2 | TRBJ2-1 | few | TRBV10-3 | TGTGCCATCAGTGAGGGGGGACTAGCGGGATCCTACAATGAGCAGTTCTTC | CAISEGGLAGSYNEQFF
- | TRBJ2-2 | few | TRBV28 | TGTGCCAGCAGTTTGTATGCGAACACCGGGGAGCTGTTTTTT | CASSLYANTGELFF
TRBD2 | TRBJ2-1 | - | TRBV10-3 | TGTGCCACCGGACTAGCGGGAGAGGGCCTAAACAATGAGCAGTTCTTC | CATGLAGEGLNNEQFF
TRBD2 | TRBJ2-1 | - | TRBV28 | TGTGCCAGCAGTTTACTAGCGGGAGCCGTCCATGAGCAGTTCTTC | CASSLLAGAVHEQFF
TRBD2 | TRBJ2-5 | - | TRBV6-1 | TGTGCCAGCAGCAAGGGCGCGCTTAGCGGGAGGAGACAAGAGACCCAGTACTTC | CASSKGALSGRRQETQYF
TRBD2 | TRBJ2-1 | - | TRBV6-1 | TGTGCCAGCAGTCCGGGGACTAGCGGGATCAATGAGCAGTTCTTC | CASSPGTSGINEQFF
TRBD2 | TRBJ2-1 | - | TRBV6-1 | TGTGCCAGCAGTGCAAGCGGGAACTACAATGAGCAGTTCTTC | CASSASGNYNEQFF
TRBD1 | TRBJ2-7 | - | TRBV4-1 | TGCGCCAGCAGCCTGACAGGGGACAACTACGAGCAGTACTTC | CASSLTGDNYEQYF
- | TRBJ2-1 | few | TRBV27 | TGTGCCAGCAGTTTAGTCGGACCTTTCAATGAGCAGTTCTTC | CASSLVGPFNEQFF
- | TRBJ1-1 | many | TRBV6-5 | TGTGCCAGCAGTTACTCGTTATCGGCTCCTGAAGCTTTCTTT | CASSYSLSAPEAFF
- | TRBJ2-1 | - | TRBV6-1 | TGTGCCGTCCTAGCCTACAATGAGCAGTTCTTC | CAVLAYNEQFF
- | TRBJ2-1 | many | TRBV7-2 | TGTGCCAGCAGCCCGCACTACTCGGGGGATGAGCAGTTCTTC | CASSPHYSGDEQFF
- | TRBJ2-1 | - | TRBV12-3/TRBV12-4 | TGTGCCAGCAGTTTACAGGAGTACAATGAGCAGTTCTTC | CASSLQEYNEQFF
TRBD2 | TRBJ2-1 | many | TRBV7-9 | TGTGCCAGCAGCTTAGGGACTAGCTCCTACAATGAGCAGTTCTTC | CASSLGTSSYNEQFF
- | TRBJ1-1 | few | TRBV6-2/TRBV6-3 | TGTGCCAGCAGTTACCCCGTGACTGAAGCTTTCTTT | CASSYPVTEAFF
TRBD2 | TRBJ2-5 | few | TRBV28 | TGTGCCAGCAGCCTTCTCGAGACTAGCGACCAAGAGACCCAGTACTTC | CASSLLETSDQETQYF
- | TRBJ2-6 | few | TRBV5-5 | TGTGCCAGCAGCTTAATAACAGGGATCTCTGGGGCCAACGTCCTGACTTTC | CASSLITGISGANVLTF
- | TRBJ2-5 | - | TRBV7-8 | TGTGCCAGCAGCTCGGTCGACGGGACCGTCCAAGAGACCCAGTACTTC | CASSSVDGTVQETQYF
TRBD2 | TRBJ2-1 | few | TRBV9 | TGTGCCAGCAGCGTAGGGGGACTAGCGGGACACAATGAGCAGTTCTTC | CASSVGGLAGHNEQFF
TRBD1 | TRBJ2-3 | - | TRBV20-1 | TGCAGTGCTCCTTTCCGGGACAGGGGGCGAGGTGGTAGAACAGCGGGCACAGATACGCAGTATTTT | CSAPFRDRGRGGRTAGTDTQYF